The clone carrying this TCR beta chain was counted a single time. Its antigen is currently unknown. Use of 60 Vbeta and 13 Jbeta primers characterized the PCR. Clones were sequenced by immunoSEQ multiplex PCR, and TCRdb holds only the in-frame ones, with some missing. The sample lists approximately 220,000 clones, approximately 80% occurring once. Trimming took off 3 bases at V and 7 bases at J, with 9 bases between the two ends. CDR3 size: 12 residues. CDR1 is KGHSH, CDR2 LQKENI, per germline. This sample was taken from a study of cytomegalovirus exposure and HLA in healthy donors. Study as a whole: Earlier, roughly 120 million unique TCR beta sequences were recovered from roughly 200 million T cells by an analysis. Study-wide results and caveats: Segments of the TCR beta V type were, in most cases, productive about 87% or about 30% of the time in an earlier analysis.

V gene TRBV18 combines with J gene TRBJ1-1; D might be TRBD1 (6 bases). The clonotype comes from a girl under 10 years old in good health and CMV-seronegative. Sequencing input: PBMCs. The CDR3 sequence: CASSPGQIEAFF. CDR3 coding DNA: TGTGCCAGCTCACCTGGACAGATTGAAGCTTTCTTT.